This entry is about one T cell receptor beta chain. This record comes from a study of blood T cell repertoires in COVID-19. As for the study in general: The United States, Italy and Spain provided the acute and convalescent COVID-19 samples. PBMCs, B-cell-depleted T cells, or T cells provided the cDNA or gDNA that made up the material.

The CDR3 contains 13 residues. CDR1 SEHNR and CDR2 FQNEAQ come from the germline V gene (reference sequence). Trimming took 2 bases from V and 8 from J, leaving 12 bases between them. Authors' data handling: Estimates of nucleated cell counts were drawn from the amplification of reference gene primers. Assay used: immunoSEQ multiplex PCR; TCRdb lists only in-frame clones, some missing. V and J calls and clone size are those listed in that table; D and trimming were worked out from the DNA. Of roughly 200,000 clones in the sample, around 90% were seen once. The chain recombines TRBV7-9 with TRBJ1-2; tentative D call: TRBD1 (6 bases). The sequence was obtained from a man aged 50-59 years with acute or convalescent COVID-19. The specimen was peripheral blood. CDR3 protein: CASSLKQGWGYTF. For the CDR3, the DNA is TGTGCCAGCAGCTTAAAACAGGGTTGGGGCTACACCTTC.